This T cell receptor (beta chain) derives from a study of blood T cell repertoires in COVID-19. Study-wide context: Whether acute or convalescent, the COVID-19 samples came from the United States, Italy and Spain. Nucleic acid was either cDNA or gDNA, and it came from T cells, B-cell-depleted T cells, or PBMCs.

As processed by the authors: By means of reference gene primer amplification, nucleated cell counts were estimated. TCRdb's table, derived via immunoSEQ multiplex PCR, lists solely in-frame clones and lacks some. V and J calls and clone size come straight from that table; D and trimming were deduced from the DNA. This table holds a few hundred thousand clones, about 86% found once. The CDR3 runs 14 residues. The germline gives CDR1 SGHTA, CDR2 FQGTGA. V shed 5 bases and J shed 7 bases, with 16 bases lying between them. Sequencing was performed on peripheral blood. The chain has TRBV7-3 and TRBJ2-3, with D possibly TRBD2 on 5 matching bases. The TCR was taken from a man between 60 and 70 years old who had recovered from COVID-19. The CDR3 coding sequence is TGTGCCAGCAGCCTGGGGAGAGGGAGAAATACGCAGTATTTT. It specifies CASSLGRGRNTQYF.